A selection of T cell receptor beta chains follows, all from one sample in a study of T cell responses to AZD1222 COVID-19 vaccine. Only in-frame clones appear in the TCRdb table, and some are missing; sequencing was by immunoSEQ multiplex PCR. The profile covers around 84,000 clones, with approximately 90% appearing a single time and 1.5% taken by the ten largest. This sample comprised peripheral blood, obtained on day 0 of AZD1222 vaccination. These receptors all stem from an adult in good health. Each CDR3 is given with its conserved first and last residue. The D gene is left open where the match is weak. Rows may omit the clone size; those that give it use once, few, many or a size class.

D gene,V gene,clone size,J gene,CDR3 DNA,CDR3 protein
.,TRBV6-5,.,TRBJ2-1,TGTGCCAGCAGTTACTCCGGGAGCTCCTACAATGAGCAGTTCTTC,CASSYSGSSYNEQFF
.,TRBV5-1,.,TRBJ2-1,TGCGCCAGCAGCAAGGGACTCGAAACGGAGGAGCAGTTCTTC,CASSKGLETEEQFF
.,TRBV19,.,TRBJ1-3,TGTGCCAGTCACGACAGGGGAAACACCATATATTTT,CASHDRGNTIYF
.,TRBV9,.,TRBJ1-2,TGTGCCAGCAGCGTAGCTCAGGCCTTCGATGGCTACACCTTC,CASSVAQAFDGYTF
.,TRBV7-3,.,TRBJ1-1,TGTGCCAGCAGCTTGGGGGTTCGGACTGAAGCTTTCTTT,CASSLGVRTEAFF
TRBD2,TRBV27,.,TRBJ2-3,TGTGCCAGCAGTTTACCCCTACTAGCGGGAGGTGCGGATACGCAGTATTTT,CASSLPLLAGGADTQYF
.,TRBV19,.,TRBJ1-5,TGTGCCAGTACCCCCCTGGGACGGCCAAATCAGCCCCAGCATTTT,CASTPLGRPNQPQHF
TRBD2,TRBV10-3,.,TRBJ2-7,TGTGCCATCAGTGATACTAGCGGGAGGAAGGACGAGCAGTACTTC,CAISDTSGRKDEQYF
TRBD1,TRBV6-5,once,TRBJ1-1,TGTGCCAGCAGTTTCACCGGGACAGGGGGCCCTGAAGCTTTCTTT,CASSFTGTGGPEAFF
.,TRBV3-1/TRBV3-2,.,TRBJ2-1,TGTGCCAGCAGCCTAGCGGTGGGTGAGCAGTTCTTC,CASSLAVGEQFF
.,TRBV9,.,TRBJ1-2,TGTGCCAGCAGCGTAGCCCTCGGACAGTTCTATGGCTACACCTTC,CASSVALGQFYGYTF
.,TRBV5-6,.,TRBJ1-1,TGTGCCAGCAGCCGACGAAGTCTGAACACTGAAGCTTTCTTT,CASSRRSLNTEAFF
TRBD2,TRBV7-3,.,TRBJ2-2,TGTGCCAGCAGCTTGGTTCCTTTCCTCGGGAGGGTTGCGAACACCGGGGAGCTGTTTTTT,CASSLVPFLGRVANTGELFF
TRBD1,TRBV5-8,.,TRBJ1-3,TGTGCCAGCAGCTTGAAAGAAACAGGGGTCTCTGGAAACACCATATATTTT,CASSLKETGVSGNTIYF
TRBD2,TRBV6-6,once,TRBJ2-2,TGTGCCAGCTTCACCCCCAGCGGGAGGAACACCGGGGAGCTGTTTTTT,CASFTPSGRNTGELFF
TRBD1,TRBV5-1,.,TRBJ2-7,TGCGCCAGCAGCCGGACAGGGGGCGGTAGCTACGAGCAGTACTTC,CASSRTGGGSYEQYF
.,TRBV30,.,TRBJ2-2,TGTGCCTGGAGTCGTATTAGGGGCATCACCGGGGAGCTGTTTTTT,CAWSRIRGITGELFF
.,TRBV18,.,TRBJ2-1,TGTGCCAGCTCACGGACGCAGGGATTCTACAATGAGCAGTTCTTC,CASSRTQGFYNEQFF
TRBD2,TRBV5-4,.,TRBJ2-7,TGTGCCAGCAGCTCGGGACTAGCGGGAGCGCTCGAGCAGTACTTC,CASSSGLAGALEQYF
TRBD1,TRBV18,.,TRBJ1-3,TGTGCCAGCTCACCATCCCGAGGGACAGCCTCTGGAAACACCATATATTTT,CASSPSRGTASGNTIYF
.,TRBV29-1,.,TRBJ2-1,TGCAGCGTAGAGAGGGGGAGCTCCTACAATGAGCAGTTCTTC,CSVERGSSYNEQFF
.,TRBV7-8,.,TRBJ2-2,TGTGCCACGAGGAAAAGGGACGTCCGGGACACCGGGGAGCTGTTTTTT,CATRKRDVRDTGELFF
.,TRBV10-3,.,TRBJ2-5,TGTGCCATCAGTGAGTCGGGGGAAGGTGGGGAGACCCAGTACTTC,CAISESGEGGETQYF
.,TRBV2,.,TRBJ1-1,TGTGCCAGCAGTGCCCCAGGGCGGGGGGGCAACACTGAAGCTTTCTTT,CASSAPGRGGNTEAFF
.,TRBV7-9,.,TRBJ1-2,TGTGCCAGCAGCTCCCGGGGGGATGGCTACACCTTC,CASSSRGDGYTF
.,TRBV6-6,.,TRBJ2-5,TGTGCCAGCAGTTATTTCGGACAGCAAGAGACCCAGTACTTC,CASSYFGQQETQYF
.,TRBV6-5,.,TRBJ1-1,TGTGCCAGCCTGGACGAGAACACTGAAGCTTTCTTT,CASLDENTEAFF